Given below is one TCR beta chain in context. This sample is part of a study of blood T cell repertoires in COVID-19. The CDR3 sequence is 14 residues long. Germline V gives CDR1 SGHVS, CDR2 FNYEAQ. Trimming stripped 3 bases from V and 2 bases from J, with 11 bases between. Sequencing used immunoSEQ multiplex PCR; TCRdb keeps in-frame clones, though not all of them. The table includes over 150,000 clones, roughly 80% detected once. The sample was PBMCs or T cells enriched from blood (not recorded which). This chain joins TRBV7-6 and TRBJ2-7; TRBD2 is a possible D gene (6 bases). The TCR sequence derives from a woman aged 55-70 years who had recovered from COVID-19. The CDR3 region has the DNA TGTGCCAGCAGCTTGGGGGGAGAGACCTACGAGCAGTACTTC. Translating it yields CASSLGGETYEQYF.